This T cell receptor beta chain was captured in a study of OX40 agonist ivuxolimab in advanced cancers. Whole-study context: Patients were roughly 83% male with ages roughly 20 to 80, mean about 54. Two cutaneous melanoma patients and one hepatocellular carcinoma patient, three in all, had partial responses. Points from the study as a whole: There were, on average, more expanded clones in CD8+ T cells than in CD4+.

Trimming took 6 bases from V and 3 from J; bases not matched to a gene: 4. CDR3 length equals 15 residues. Germline CDR1 reads MNHNS; CDR2 reads SASEGT. Data came from immunoSEQ multiplex PCR; TCRdb stores just in-frame clones and leaves some out. This table has 69,000 or so clones, approximately 90% appearing once. As to this clone: Its antigen remains unidentified.

The sample in question was CD4+ or CD8+ T cells sorted from blood, obtained in a trial of the OX40 agonist ivuxolimab. The chain combines TRBV6-1 with TRBJ2-2; 10 bases are shared with TRBD2. The TCR sequence derives from an adult with an advanced solid tumor such as melanoma, head and neck, liver or kidney cancer. The CDR3 here is CASSPGLAYTGELFF. CDR3 in DNA: TGTGCCAGCAGCCCGGGACTAGCGTACACCGGGGAGCTGTTTTTT.